The rows below give T cell receptor beta chains drawn from one sample of a study of blood T cell repertoires in COVID-19. Sequenced by immunoSEQ multiplex PCR; TCRdb stores in-frame clones only, minus some. Of about 160,000 clones in the sample, approximately 85% were seen once. The sequencing input was peripheral blood. These TCRs come from a woman aged 50 to 60 with COVID-19, enrolled during active disease. Each CDR3 is given with its conserved first and last residue. D genes are given only for firm matches. Not every row has a clone size; where given, it reads once, few, many or a size class.

j_gene: TRBJ2-1; v_gene: TRBV28; d_gene: NA; abundance: NA; CDR3aa: CASNSGSGYNEQFF; CDR3nt: TGTGCCAGCAATTCGGGTTCGGGCTACAATGAGCAGTTCTTC
j_gene: TRBJ2-1; v_gene: TRBV27; d_gene: TRBD1; abundance: NA; CDR3aa: CASSPGQVYNEQFF; CDR3nt: TGTGCCAGCAGTCCGGGACAGGTATACAATGAGCAGTTCTTC
j_gene: TRBJ2-2; v_gene: TRBV6-2/TRBV6-3; d_gene: TRBD2; abundance: NA; CDR3aa: CASSYSPRDYPLGELFF; CDR3nt: TGTGCCAGCAGTTACTCCCCCCGGGACTACCCATTAGGGGAGCTGTTTTTT
j_gene: TRBJ1-2; v_gene: TRBV19; d_gene: NA; abundance: NA; CDR3aa: CASKAGGVGYTF; CDR3nt: TGTGCCAGTAAGGCGGGGGGAGTTGGCTACACCTTC
j_gene: TRBJ1-1; v_gene: TRBV3-1/TRBV3-2; d_gene: NA; abundance: NA; CDR3aa: CASSQDTGRWMNTEAFF; CDR3nt: TGTGCCAGCAGCCAAGACACAGGGCGGTGGATGAACACTGAAGCTTTCTTT
j_gene: TRBJ1-2; v_gene: TRBV4-1; d_gene: NA; abundance: few; CDR3aa: CASSHSKGLNYGYTF; CDR3nt: TGCGCCAGCAGCCATAGTAAGGGACTTAACTATGGCTACACCTTC
j_gene: TRBJ1-5; v_gene: TRBV5-6; d_gene: NA; abundance: few; CDR3aa: CASSFATQAPQHF; CDR3nt: TGTGCCAGCAGCTTTGCCACCCAAGCGCCCCAGCATTTT
j_gene: TRBJ1-1; v_gene: TRBV2; d_gene: NA; abundance: NA; CDR3aa: CASSEAQVRGTEAFF; CDR3nt: TGTGCCAGCAGTGAGGCTCAAGTTAGGGGCACTGAAGCTTTCTTT
j_gene: TRBJ1-1; v_gene: TRBV6-5; d_gene: TRBD1; abundance: NA; CDR3aa: CASSTRWGQGSRAFF; CDR3nt: TGTGCCAGCAGTACCCGGTGGGGACAGGGTTCAAGGGCTTTCTTT
j_gene: TRBJ2-3; v_gene: TRBV4-2; d_gene: TRBD2; abundance: NA; CDR3aa: CASSQDFRGGTSTDTQYF; CDR3nt: TGTGCCAGCAGCCAAGATTTCCGGGGGGGGACTAGCACAGATACGCAGTATTTT
j_gene: TRBJ1-6; v_gene: TRBV28; d_gene: TRBD1; abundance: NA; CDR3aa: CASSSLQGGNSPLHF; CDR3nt: TGTGCCAGCAGTTCTTTACAGGGGGGGAATTCACCCCTCCACTTT
j_gene: TRBJ2-7; v_gene: TRBV28; d_gene: NA; abundance: NA; CDR3aa: CATLPGKGYEQYF; CDR3nt: TGTGCCACCCTCCCGGGAAAGGGCTACGAGCAGTACTTC
j_gene: TRBJ1-3; v_gene: TRBV28; d_gene: TRBD1; abundance: NA; CDR3aa: CASSVDRGRTGNTIYF; CDR3nt: TGTGCCAGCAGCGTGGACAGGGGGCGGACAGGAAACACCATATATTTT
j_gene: TRBJ2-2; v_gene: TRBV23-1; d_gene: TRBD2; abundance: NA; CDR3aa: CANPRGRNTGELFF; CDR3nt: TGCGCCAACCCGCGGGGGAGGAACACCGGGGAGCTGTTTTTT
j_gene: TRBJ2-1; v_gene: TRBV30; d_gene: NA; abundance: NA; CDR3aa: CAWSVQGQQFF; CDR3nt: TGTGCCTGGAGTGTTCAGGGTCAGCAGTTCTTC